These T cell receptor beta chains were read from a single sample in a study of blood T cell repertoires in COVID-19. The protocol was immunoSEQ multiplex PCR, while the TCRdb copy is restricted to in-frame clones and leaves out a portion. The sample carries approximately 66,000 clones, around 67% recorded once. The sample was peripheral blood. The receptors come from a man aged 60 to 69 with acute or convalescent COVID-19. CDR3s leave out the opening cysteine and the closing phenylalanine or tryptophan. A D gene is named only where the DNA matches it firmly.

v_call: TRBV5-4; j_call: TRBJ2-2; d_call: -; cdr3_aa: ASSPLSGELF
v_call: TRBV5-8; j_call: TRBJ1-5; d_call: TRBD1; cdr3_aa: ASSHDRDNQPQH
v_call: TRBV3-1/TRBV3-2; j_call: TRBJ2-5; d_call: TRBD1; cdr3_aa: ASSLTRPTGGGSETQY
v_call: TRBV6-1; j_call: TRBJ2-7; d_call: -; cdr3_aa: ASSEEGRSYEQY
v_call: TRBV19; j_call: TRBJ1-1; d_call: -; cdr3_aa: ASTPDSQNTEAF
v_call: TRBV19; j_call: TRBJ2-2; d_call: -; cdr3_aa: ASSTPGVNTGELF
v_call: TRBV6-5; j_call: TRBJ2-1; d_call: -; cdr3_aa: ASSYSSQADNEQF
v_call: TRBV4-2; j_call: TRBJ1-3; d_call: TRBD1; cdr3_aa: ASSYRTGGSGNTIY
v_call: TRBV29-1; j_call: TRBJ1-2; d_call: -; cdr3_aa: SVEHAGHYGYT
v_call: TRBV18; j_call: TRBJ1-3; d_call: -; cdr3_aa: ASSLSDSAAGNTIY
v_call: TRBV6-5; j_call: TRBJ2-1; d_call: TRBD2; cdr3_aa: ASRVSGRIEQF
v_call: TRBV7-9; j_call: TRBJ1-3; d_call: -; cdr3_aa: ASSPSALAGSTIY
v_call: TRBV30; j_call: TRBJ1-4; d_call: -; cdr3_aa: AWTQVENEKLF
v_call: TRBV14; j_call: TRBJ2-7; d_call: -; cdr3_aa: ASSQERPNQRLTYEQY
v_call: TRBV6-5; j_call: TRBJ1-4; d_call: -; cdr3_aa: ASAPGWTNEKLF
v_call: TRBV30; j_call: TRBJ1-2; d_call: -; cdr3_aa: AWSVMKTAYGYT
v_call: TRBV6-6; j_call: TRBJ1-2; d_call: TRBD1; cdr3_aa: ASSLDRARAYGYT
v_call: TRBV5-1; j_call: TRBJ2-2; d_call: TRBD2; cdr3_aa: ASTLAGVGTGELF
v_call: TRBV3-1/TRBV3-2; j_call: TRBJ1-1; d_call: -; cdr3_aa: ASSQPPGMNTEAF
v_call: TRBV12-3/TRBV12-4; j_call: TRBJ1-1; d_call: TRBD1; cdr3_aa: ASSSGQGELAF
v_call: TRBV28; j_call: TRBJ2-5; d_call: TRBD2; cdr3_aa: ASSLGSSGQETQY
v_call: TRBV28; j_call: TRBJ2-3; d_call: -; cdr3_aa: ASSPSSTDTQY
v_call: TRBV5-4; j_call: TRBJ2-5; d_call: TRBD2; cdr3_aa: ASSSGLAGGETQY
v_call: TRBV7-2; j_call: TRBJ2-1; d_call: -; cdr3_aa: ASSLAVASYNEQF
v_call: TRBV5-1; j_call: TRBJ1-1; d_call: -; cdr3_aa: ASSFDTNTEAF
v_call: TRBV5-1; j_call: TRBJ2-3; d_call: TRBD2; cdr3_aa: ASSLGSSGASTDTQY
v_call: TRBV3-1/TRBV3-2; j_call: TRBJ2-7; d_call: TRBD1; cdr3_aa: ASSLRQGNYEQY
v_call: TRBV2; j_call: TRBJ2-5; d_call: -; cdr3_aa: ASTGGDRSETQY
v_call: TRBV10-3; j_call: TRBJ1-5; d_call: -; cdr3_aa: AISETGGDQPQH
v_call: TRBV19; j_call: TRBJ1-1; d_call: -; cdr3_aa: ASSIPETENTEAF
v_call: TRBV10-3; j_call: TRBJ2-1; d_call: TRBD2; cdr3_aa: ATGTSGINEQF
v_call: TRBV5-1; j_call: TRBJ2-3; d_call: TRBD2; cdr3_aa: ASNSGGNTDTQY
v_call: TRBV9; j_call: TRBJ1-4; d_call: -; cdr3_aa: ASSVGQRAEKLF
v_call: TRBV5-1; j_call: TRBJ2-1; d_call: -; cdr3_aa: ASSAIRFQRGNEQF
v_call: TRBV24-1; j_call: TRBJ2-5; d_call: -; cdr3_aa: ATSDSGGETQY
v_call: TRBV4-2; j_call: TRBJ1-5; d_call: -; cdr3_aa: ASSQELGQSNQPQH
v_call: TRBV5-6; j_call: TRBJ2-2; d_call: -; cdr3_aa: ASSFGQNGELF
v_call: TRBV11-2; j_call: TRBJ2-7; d_call: TRBD1; cdr3_aa: ASSTDRGREQY
v_call: TRBV27; j_call: TRBJ2-1; d_call: TRBD2; cdr3_aa: ASSFGLAGGSTATFAYNEQF
v_call: TRBV11-3; j_call: TRBJ2-3; d_call: TRBD2; cdr3_aa: ASSQNSRLAGVQDTQY
v_call: TRBV6-4; j_call: TRBJ1-4; d_call: TRBD1; cdr3_aa: ASTGQGTNEKLF
v_call: TRBV5-1; j_call: TRBJ2-3; d_call: TRBD2; cdr3_aa: ASSLAGTSPSTDTQY